These T cell receptor beta chains were read from a single sample in a study of Graves' ophthalmopathy and Graves' hyperthyroidism. TCRdb passed the multiplex PCR reads through MiXCR, listing each CDR3 protein once. Among just over 600,000 distinct CDR3 sequences listed, 22% were seen once. Sequencing was performed on peripheral blood. The receptors shown here come from a woman aged 18-29 years with stable Graves' hyperthyroidism. Some clones in this sample may be carry-over from other donors' samples. Both conserved end residues are part of each CDR3. Fields, in order: CDR3 length, D gene, J gene, V gene, clone size, CDR3 DNA, CDR3 protein. The D gene is left open where the match is weak. Clone size, where shown, is once, few, many, or a class for clones that have expanded.

15	TRBD2	TRBJ2-7	TRBV6-5	-	TGTGCCAGCAGTTACCTGGGACTAGCTCTTGGCGAGCAGTACTTC	CASSYLGLALGEQYF
17	TRBD1	TRBJ1-2	TRBV9	-	TGTGCCAGCAGCGTTTCACTTTCCGGGACAGCAGTCTATGGCTACACCTTC	CASSVSLSGTAVYGYTF
11	-	TRBJ1-1	TRBV13	few	TGTGCCAGCAGCGGGGGGGCTGAAGCTTTCTTT	CASSGGAEAFF
12	-	TRBJ1-5	TRBV12-3/TRBV12-4	-	TGTGCCAGCAGTCTTAGGGTAGAGCCCCAGCATTTT	CASSLRVEPQHF
12	-	TRBJ1-1	TRBV12-3/TRBV12-4	many	TGTGCCAGCAGTTTAACAATGGGAGAGGCTTTCTTT	CASSLTMGEAFF
12	-	TRBJ2-5	TRBV6-5	many	TGTGCCAGCGGGCAGCGGCCAGAGACCCAGTACTTC	CASGQRPETQYF
14	TRBD1	TRBJ2-5	TRBV7-2	-	TGTGCCAGCAGGTGGGGACAGGGCAGCGAGACCCAGTACTTC	CASRWGQGSETQYF
15	-	TRBJ1-1	TRBV7-9	few	TGTGCCAGCAGCTATATGGGCTGGGGGGACACTGAAGCTTTCTTT	CASSYMGWGDTEAFF
15	-	TRBJ1-1	TRBV6-5	few	TGTGCCAGCAGTTATTTATTCAGGGGGAACACTGAAGCTTTCTTT	CASSYLFRGNTEAFF
15	-	TRBJ1-1	TRBV12-3/TRBV12-4	many	TGTGCCAGCAGCTGGGGTACAGGCGGAGGCACTGAAGCTTTCTTT	CASSWGTGGGTEAFF
15	-	TRBJ2-6	TRBV6-2/TRBV6-3	-	TGTGCCAGCAGTTACTCGAGGGTTGGGGCCAACGTCCTGACTTTC	CASSYSRVGANVLTF
14	TRBD1	TRBJ1-6	TRBV27	-	TGTGCCAGCAGTTTAACGGGACAGAATTCACCCCTCCACTTT	CASSLTGQNSPLHF
14	-	TRBJ2-2	TRBV27	many	TGTGCCAGCAGTGGGGACGGGAACACCGGGGAGCTGTTTTTT	CASSGDGNTGELFF
15	TRBD2	TRBJ2-7	TRBV7-2	few	TGTGCCAGCAGCTTAGCCCTTTCTAGCGGGGGCGAGCAGTACTTC	CASSLALSSGGEQYF
17	TRBD1	TRBJ2-5	TRBV11-1	-	TGTGCCAGCAGCTCCGGGACAGGGTTACTCGACAGAGAGACCCAGTACTTC	CASSSGTGLLDRETQYF
14	-	TRBJ1-1	TRBV6-1	many	TGTGCCAGCAGTGAAGTCCGGGCAGGTACTGAAGCTTTCTTT	CASSEVRAGTEAFF
13	TRBD1	TRBJ1-2	TRBV6-1	few	TGTGCCAGCAGGACCTTGACAGGGTCTGGCTACACCTTC	CASRTLTGSGYTF
14	-	TRBJ2-7	TRBV28	-	TGTGCCAGCAGTTTCCCGGGGGCAATCTACGAGCAGTACTTC	CASSFPGAIYEQYF
14	-	TRBJ1-1	TRBV29-1	few	TGCAGCGTTGAGGGGAGGCTAATACACACTGAAGCTTTCTTT	CSVEGRLIHTEAFF
15	-	TRBJ1-2	TRBV2	-	TGTGCCAGCAGTCAACCCTCATTGGGCGACTATGGCTACACCTTC	CASSQPSLGDYGYTF
16	-	TRBJ1-5	TRBV11-2	many	TGTGCCAGCAGCTTAGAGGTTTACAGGGTGGGTCAGCCCCAGCATTTT	CASSLEVYRVGQPQHF
15	-	TRBJ1-1	TRBV20-1	-	TGCAGTGCTAGAGAACCGACGGGGCCGAACACTGAAGCTTTCTTT	CSAREPTGPNTEAFF
14	TRBD2	TRBJ2-5	TRBV12-3/TRBV12-4	-	TGTGCCAGCACCAGGGGACTAGCCGCGCAGTCCCAGTACTTC	CASTRGLAAQSQYF
12	-	TRBJ2-7	TRBV5-1	many	TGCGCCAGCAGCTTGGGGCTGGCGGAGCAGTACTTC	CASSLGLAEQYF
16	TRBD2	TRBJ2-5	TRBV7-2	few	TGTGCCAGCAGCTCACGACTAGCGGGGGGGGCAAAGACCCAGTACTTC	CASSSRLAGGAKTQYF
13	-	TRBJ1-1	TRBV5-1	many	TGCGCCAGTTACCGACAGAAGAACACTGAAGCTTTCTTT	CASYRQKNTEAFF